This T cell receptor beta chain was obtained from a study of technical replicates of blood from a few donors. CDR3 size: 15 residues. The germline V gene has CDR1 LNHDA and CDR2 SQIVND (reference sequence). V was pared by 10 bases and J by 8 bases, with 24 bases between. Data came from immunoSEQ multiplex PCR; TCRdb stores just in-frame clones and leaves some out. The sample has 50,000 to 70,000 clones, 86% seen once. This TCR came from a human donor in good health. Some clones in this sample may be carry-over from other donors' samples. Sequencing was done on a sample of PBMCs. The chain combines TRBV19 with TRBJ1-3; possible D gene TRBD1, 5 bases. The CDR3 is CATTSGTFKWDTIYF. In nucleotides, the CDR3 is TGTGCCACCACATCAGGGACTTTTAAATGGGACACCATATATTTT.